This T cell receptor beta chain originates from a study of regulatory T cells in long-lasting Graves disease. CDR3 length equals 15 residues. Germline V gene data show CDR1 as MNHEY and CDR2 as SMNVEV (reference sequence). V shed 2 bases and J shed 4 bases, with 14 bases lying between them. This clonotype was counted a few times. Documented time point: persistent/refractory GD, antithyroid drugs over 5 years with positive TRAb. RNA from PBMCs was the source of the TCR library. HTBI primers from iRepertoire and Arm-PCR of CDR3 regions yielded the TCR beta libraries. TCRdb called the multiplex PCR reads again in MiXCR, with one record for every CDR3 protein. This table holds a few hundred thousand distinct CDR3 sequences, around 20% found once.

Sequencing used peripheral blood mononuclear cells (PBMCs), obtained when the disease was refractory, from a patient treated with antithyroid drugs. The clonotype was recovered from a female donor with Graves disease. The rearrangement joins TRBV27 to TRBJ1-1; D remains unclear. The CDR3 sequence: CASSLSVTLGTEAFF. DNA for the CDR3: TGTGCCAGCAGTTTAAGTGTAACTTTGGGCACTGAAGCTTTCTTT.